This TCR beta chain was retrieved from a study of identifying expanded T cells in peripheral blood. TCRdb's table, derived via immunoSEQ multiplex PCR, lists solely in-frame clones and lacks some. The table includes approximately 130,000 clones, approximately 80% detected once. V lost 5 bases and J lost 3; bases outside the gene matches: 9. This CDR3 has 16 residues. The V gene's germline CDR1 is MNHEY and CDR2 SMNVEV (reference sequence). The chain combines TRBV27 with TRBJ2-1; 8 bases are a match to TRBD2. The source of this sequence is a person between 18 and 75 years old in good health. Specimen: blood. As DNA, the CDR3 is TGTGCCAGCAGTCCCCCAGCGGGGGCCAACTACAATGAGCAGTTCTTC. It specifies CASSPPAGANYNEQFF.